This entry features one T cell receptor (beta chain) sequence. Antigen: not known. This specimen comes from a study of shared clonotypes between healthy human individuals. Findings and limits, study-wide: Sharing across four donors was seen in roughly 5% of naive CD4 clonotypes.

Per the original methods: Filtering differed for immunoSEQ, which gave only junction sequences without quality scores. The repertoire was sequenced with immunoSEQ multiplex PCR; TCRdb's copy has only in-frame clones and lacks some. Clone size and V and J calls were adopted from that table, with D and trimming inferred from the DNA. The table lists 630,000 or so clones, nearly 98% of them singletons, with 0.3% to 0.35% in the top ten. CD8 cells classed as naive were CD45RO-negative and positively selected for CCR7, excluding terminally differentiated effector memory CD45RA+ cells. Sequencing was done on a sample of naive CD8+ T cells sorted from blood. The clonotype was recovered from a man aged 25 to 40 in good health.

CDR3 residues: CASSSILADEQFF. CDR3 bases: TGTGCCAGCAGCTCCATACTAGCGGATGAGCAGTTCTTC. This rearrangement joins TRBV5-4 to TRBJ2-1, with TRBD2 matching over 8 bases. This CDR3 comprises 13 residues. The germline V gene encodes CDR1 SGHNT and CDR2 YYREEE (reference sequence). The V gene end was trimmed by 3 bases and the J gene end by 8 bases; junction bases not matched to a gene: 4.